A selection of T cell receptor beta chains follows, all from one sample in a study of T cell repertoires in ileal Crohn's disease. Clones were read by immunoSEQ multiplex PCR, and TCRdb kept only the in-frame ones, dropping some. The sample lists roughly 5,000 clones, around 63% occurring once. The sequenced sample was ileal tissue. These receptors all come from an adult with Crohn's disease. Each CDR3 is given without its conserved first and last residue.

TRBV6-5	TRBJ1-2	ASSPGVGGAGGYT
TRBV4-3	TRBJ2-6	ASSQEWVGSGANVLT
TRBV19	TRBJ1-1	ASSILNTGTEAF
TRBV5-1	TRBJ2-1	ASSLVITTGSNEQF
TRBV4-1	TRBJ2-3	ASSSKLAVYTDTQY
TRBV19	TRBJ1-2	ASSSTNRGVYGYT
TRBV11-2	TRBJ2-3	ASSLEGGFRDTQY
TRBV27	TRBJ2-7	ASTSIGFTDSYEQY
TRBV7-9	TRBJ2-1	ASSVSGSRSYNEQF
TRBV7-6	TRBJ2-3	ASSFTGTGDTQY
TRBV2	TRBJ2-2	ASSAQRLTGELF
TRBV5-6	TRBJ2-3	ASSPGLGTDTQY
TRBV11-1	TRBJ1-1	ASSLSRGSTEAF
TRBV9	TRBJ1-2	ASSGTGGLYGYT
TRBV7-2	TRBJ2-5	ASSFNRGKETQY
TRBV10-3	TRBJ2-1	AISDLAGRGNEQF
TRBV7-9	TRBJ2-7	ASSRLTQGGISEQY
TRBV5-6	TRBJ2-5	ASTRGQQETQY
TRBV27	TRBJ2-1	ASSLLGGALTLEQF
TRBV6-5	TRBJ2-2	ASRPGQRNTGELF
TRBV4-3	TRBJ1-2	ASSQDRAGVYGYT
TRBV5-6	TRBJ2-1	ASSPRTGSTYNEQF
TRBV4-3	TRBJ2-3	ASSQDPLAGGDTQY
TRBV7-6	TRBJ2-2	ASSLDQWSTGELF
TRBV9	TRBJ1-2	ASSGQGGNYGYT
TRBV5-1	TRBJ1-2	ASSFSGDYGYT
TRBV7-6	TRBJ1-4	ASSSNVIQIGEKLF
TRBV6-6	TRBJ2-5	ASSLQGGEETQY
TRBV19	TRBJ1-3	ASSIVGGTSGNTIY
TRBV6-4	TRBJ1-2	ASSEGQGARGYT
TRBV6-5	TRBJ1-2	ASSYFRGAPHGYT
TRBV30	TRBJ1-5	AWATGTGNQPQH
TRBV21-1	TRBJ2-5	ASSSRRTSGRKETQY
TRBV11-1	TRBJ1-1	ASSLGRGGTEAF
TRBV6-5	TRBJ1-5	ASSYGGAEQPQH
TRBV7-6	TRBJ1-2	ASSLNKVYGYT
TRBV19	TRBJ1-6	ASSIRVLLNSPLH
TRBV7-3	TRBJ2-4	ASSLTPEGQGISKNIQY
TRBV7-2	TRBJ1-5	ASSPTTGQPQH
TRBV5-6	TRBJ1-2	ASSAGTGANYGYT
TRBV11-2	TRBJ2-2	ASSSKTSGREGELF
TRBV30	TRBJ2-5	AWSPVEETQY
TRBV4-2	TRBJ2-3	ASSQDRGGGADTQY
TRBV5-5	TRBJ2-3	ASTGEGSDTQY